This T cell receptor (beta chain) was retrieved from a study of T cell responses to AZD1222 COVID-19 vaccine. Sequencing used immunoSEQ multiplex PCR; TCRdb keeps in-frame clones, though not all of them. The sample records roughly 150,000 clones, 94% being singletons. About this clone: Its antigen is unknown.

Germline CDR1 and CDR2: SGHNT and YYREEE (reference sequence). The CDR3 spans 16 residues. V shed 1 base and J 5 bases; nucleotides not matched to a gene: 6. Regarding the study as a whole: Unmutated regions of variants are reportedly targeted by nearly half of spike-specific TCRs.

This TCR came from an adult who received the AZD1222 COVID-19 vaccine. The chain has TRBV5-4 and TRBJ2-5, with TRBD2 matching over 12 bases. The sample here was peripheral blood, taken 28 days after the second AZD1222 dose. The CDR3: CASSLRLAGVLETQYF. The CDR3 DNA is TGTGCCAGCAGCTTGAGACTAGCGGGAGTGTTGGAGACCCAGTACTTC. Full variable domain (remainder filled in from reference TRBV5-4 and TRBJ2-5): ETGVTQSPTHLIKTRGQQVTLRCSSQSGHNTVSWYQQALGQGPQFIFQYYREEENGRGNFPPRFSGLQFPNYSSELNVNALELDDSALYLCASSLRLAGVLETQYFGPGTRLLVL.